This entry concerns a single T cell receptor beta chain. The trim removed 4 bases at V and 3 bases at J, leaving 3 bases unmatched. CDR3 size: 15 residues. Germline CDR1 reads SGHNT; CDR2 reads YYREEE (reference sequence). The data originate from a study of blood T cell repertoires in COVID-19. On the study more broadly: Italy, Spain and the United States were the sources of the convalescent and acute COVID-19 samples. The analysed material was cDNA or gDNA that came from T cells, B-cell-depleted T cells, or PBMCs.

In the original analysis: Amplification from reference gene primers served as the basis for estimated nucleated cell counts. Measured with immunoSEQ multiplex PCR; TCRdb has only the in-frame clones, and not every one. D and trimming come from the DNA, and the V and J calls and clone size come from that table. This sample has 150,000 to 200,000 clones, with around four fifths found just once. Sequencing input: peripheral blood. This clonotype originated in a woman in her thirties with acute or convalescent COVID-19. This chain uses TRBV5-4 with TRBJ2-1; 11 nucleotides match TRBD2. The CDR3 nucleotides are TGTGCCAGCAGCCTTAGCGGGGGGGGCTACAATGAGCAGTTCTTC. Translating it yields CASSLSGGGYNEQFF.